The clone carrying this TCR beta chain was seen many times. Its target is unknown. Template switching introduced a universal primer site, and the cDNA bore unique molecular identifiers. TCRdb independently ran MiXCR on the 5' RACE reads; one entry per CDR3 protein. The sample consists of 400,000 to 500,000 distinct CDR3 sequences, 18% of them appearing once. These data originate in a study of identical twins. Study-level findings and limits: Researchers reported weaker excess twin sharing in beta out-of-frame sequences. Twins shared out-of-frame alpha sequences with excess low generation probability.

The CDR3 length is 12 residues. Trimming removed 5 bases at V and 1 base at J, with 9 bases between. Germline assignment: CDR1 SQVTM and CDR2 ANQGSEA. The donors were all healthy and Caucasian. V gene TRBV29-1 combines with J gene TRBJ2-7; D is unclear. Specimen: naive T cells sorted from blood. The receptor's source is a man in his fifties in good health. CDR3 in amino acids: CSVSPRSYEQYF. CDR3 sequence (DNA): TGCAGCGTTTCCCCTAGGTCCTACGAGCAGTACTTC.